This TCR beta chain derives from a study of cytomegalovirus exposure and HLA in healthy donors. Study findings and constraints: One later analysis, an examination of the roughly 130 validation repertoires, found that first-cohort TCR clusters tended to co-occur in them.

Concerning this clone itself: What it binds is not known.

Using immunoSEQ multiplex PCR, the repertoire was profiled, and TCRdb retains in-frame clones only, with some absent. Of tens of thousands of clones in the sample, about 96% are singletons; the top ten hold around 1%. Germline CDR1 and CDR2: MDHEN and SYDVKM. CDR3 length equals 17 residues. Trimming cost V 6 bases and J 4 bases, with 25 bases left between them. This sequence originates from a woman aged 18-29 years in good health and CMV-seronegative. The sample comprised PBMCs. The chain combines TRBV28 with TRBJ2-7, with a tentative D call TRBD2 (5 bases). The CDR3 bases are TGTGCCAGCAGCCCCTATTTTTGGCCGGGGAACATATACGAGCAGTACTTC. Translated: CASSPYFWPGNIYEQYF.